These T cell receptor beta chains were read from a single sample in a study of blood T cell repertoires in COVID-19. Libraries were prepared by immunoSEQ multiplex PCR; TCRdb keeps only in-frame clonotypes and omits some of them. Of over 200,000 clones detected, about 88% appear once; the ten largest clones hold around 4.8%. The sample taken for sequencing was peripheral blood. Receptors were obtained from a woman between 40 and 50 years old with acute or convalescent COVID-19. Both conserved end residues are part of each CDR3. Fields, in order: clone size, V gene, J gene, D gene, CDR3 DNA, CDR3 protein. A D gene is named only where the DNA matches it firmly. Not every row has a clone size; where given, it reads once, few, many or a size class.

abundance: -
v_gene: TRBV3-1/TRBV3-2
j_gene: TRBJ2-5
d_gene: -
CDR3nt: TGTGCCAGCAGCCCCCGGGAACAGCGACAAGAGACCCAGTACTTC
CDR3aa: CASSPREQRQETQYF

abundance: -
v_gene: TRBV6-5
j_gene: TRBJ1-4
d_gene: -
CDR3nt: TGTGCCAGTACGGAGACCTTGGCAACTAATGAAAAACTGTTTTTT
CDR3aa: CASTETLATNEKLFF

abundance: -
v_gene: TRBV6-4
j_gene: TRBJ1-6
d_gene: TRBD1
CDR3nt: TGTGCCATTCCGATTCAGGGGGCAGCCGGGGGTTATAATTCACCCCTCCACTTT
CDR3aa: CAIPIQGAAGGYNSPLHF

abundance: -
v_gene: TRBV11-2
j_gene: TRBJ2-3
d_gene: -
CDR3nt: TGTGCCAGCAGCTTAAGAGCGAACACAGATACGCAGTATTTT
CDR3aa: CASSLRANTDTQYF

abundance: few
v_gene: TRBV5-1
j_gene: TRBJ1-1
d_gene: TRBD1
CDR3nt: TGCGCCAGCAGCTGGGCGGGACAGGGGTCTATAGCTTTCTTT
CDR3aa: CASSWAGQGSIAFF

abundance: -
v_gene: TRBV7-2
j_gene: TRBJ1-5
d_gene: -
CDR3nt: TGTGCCAGCAGCTTCCTCGACAGACATCAGCCCCAGCATTTT
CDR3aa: CASSFLDRHQPQHF

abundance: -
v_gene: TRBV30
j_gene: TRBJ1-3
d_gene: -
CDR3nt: TGTGCCTGGAGTGTCAGTCGGAGCTCTGGAAACACCATATATTTT
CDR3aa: CAWSVSRSSGNTIYF

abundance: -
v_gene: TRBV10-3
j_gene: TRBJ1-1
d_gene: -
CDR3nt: TGTGCCATCAGTGCCAGAGGGAGCACTGAAGCTTTCTTT
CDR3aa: CAISARGSTEAFF

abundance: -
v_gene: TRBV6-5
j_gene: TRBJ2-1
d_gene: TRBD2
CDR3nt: TGTGCCAGCAGTTACCCCGGACTAGCGGGGGGACGTGAGCAGTTCTTC
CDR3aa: CASSYPGLAGGREQFF

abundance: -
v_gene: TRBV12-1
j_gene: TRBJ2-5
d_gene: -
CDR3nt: TGTGCCAGCAGCATCCGGCTCTCCCAATTGGAGGAGACCCAGTACTTC
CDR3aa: CASSIRLSQLEETQYF

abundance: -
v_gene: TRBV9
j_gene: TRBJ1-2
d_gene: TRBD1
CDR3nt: TGTGCCAGCAGCGCGGACAGGCTTAGGGGCTACACCTTC
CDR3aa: CASSADRLRGYTF

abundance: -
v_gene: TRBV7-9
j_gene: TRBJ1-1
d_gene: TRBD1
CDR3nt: TGTGCCAGCAGCCTTCAGACAGGGGACAGCACTGAAGCTTTCTTT
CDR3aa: CASSLQTGDSTEAFF

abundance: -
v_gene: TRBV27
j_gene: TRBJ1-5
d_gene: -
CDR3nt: TGTGCCAGCAGTTTCACCCGGCCAGGGCCTAGCAATCAGCCCCAGCATTTT
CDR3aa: CASSFTRPGPSNQPQHF

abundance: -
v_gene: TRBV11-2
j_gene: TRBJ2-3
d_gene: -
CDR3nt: TGTGCCAGCAGCTCCCGTCCCTACACAGATACGCAGTATTTT
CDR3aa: CASSSRPYTDTQYF

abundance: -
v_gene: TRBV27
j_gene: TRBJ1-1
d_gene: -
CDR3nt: TGTGCCAGCGGTGGATTTGGGGGCGCTTTCTTT
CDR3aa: CASGGFGGAFF

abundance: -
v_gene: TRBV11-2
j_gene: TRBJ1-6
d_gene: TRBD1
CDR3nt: TGTGCCAGCAGCTCTTCGGGGGACAGCCATAATTCACCCCTCCACTTT
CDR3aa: CASSSSGDSHNSPLHF

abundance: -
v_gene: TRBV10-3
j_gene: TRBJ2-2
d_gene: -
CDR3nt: TGTGCCATCAGTGATGTATTGGGACACAAGAACACCGGGGAGCTGTTTTTT
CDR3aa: CAISDVLGHKNTGELFF

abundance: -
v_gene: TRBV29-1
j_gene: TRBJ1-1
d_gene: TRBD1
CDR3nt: TGCAGCGTTTTTACACAGGGGACCACTGAAGCTTTCTTT
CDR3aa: CSVFTQGTTEAFF

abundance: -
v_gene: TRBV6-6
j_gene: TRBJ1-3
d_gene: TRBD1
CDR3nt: TGTGCCAGCAGCCCGGGACAGTACTCTGGAAACACCATATATTTT
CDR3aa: CASSPGQYSGNTIYF

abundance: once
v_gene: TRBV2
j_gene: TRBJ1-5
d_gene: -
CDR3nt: TGTGCCAGCAACGGAGCAGTCCGCGCAGGGGTCAATCAGCCCCAGCATTTT
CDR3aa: CASNGAVRAGVNQPQHF

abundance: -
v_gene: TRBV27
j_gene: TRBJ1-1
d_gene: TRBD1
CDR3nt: TGTGCCAGCAGTTTAATTGGCTTCGACAGGGGGGGGAACACTGAAGCTTTCTTT
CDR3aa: CASSLIGFDRGGNTEAFF

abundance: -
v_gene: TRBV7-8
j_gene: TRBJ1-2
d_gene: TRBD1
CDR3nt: TGTGCCAGCAGCTTAGCGGGGCGACAGGGGGTTAATGGCTACACCTTC
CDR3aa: CASSLAGRQGVNGYTF

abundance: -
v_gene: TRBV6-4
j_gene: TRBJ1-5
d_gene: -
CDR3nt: TGTGCCAGCAGAGTGGACAGCGTATACAATCAGCCCCAGCATTTT
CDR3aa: CASRVDSVYNQPQHF

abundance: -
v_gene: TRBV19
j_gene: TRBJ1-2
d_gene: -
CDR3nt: TGTGCCAGTAGTTCCCCGGACTATTATGGCTACACCTTC
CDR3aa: CASSSPDYYGYTF

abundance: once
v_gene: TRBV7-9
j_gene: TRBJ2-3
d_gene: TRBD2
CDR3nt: TGTGCCACCCCTCAGGGCGGGGGGGTTTCGGGCACAGATACGCAGTATTTT
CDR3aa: CATPQGGGVSGTDTQYF

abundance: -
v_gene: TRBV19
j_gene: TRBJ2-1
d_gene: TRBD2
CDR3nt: TGTGCCAGTAGTATAGAACTAGCGGGGCTCTACAATGAGCAGTTCTTC
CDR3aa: CASSIELAGLYNEQFF

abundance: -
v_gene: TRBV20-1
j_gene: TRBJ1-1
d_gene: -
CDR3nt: TGCAGTGCTAGTCGACAGAACACTGAAGCTTTCTTT
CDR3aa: CSASRQNTEAFF

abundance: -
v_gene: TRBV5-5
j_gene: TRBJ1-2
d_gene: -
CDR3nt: TGTGCCAGCAGCTGGGAGGACTATGGCTACACCTTC
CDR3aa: CASSWEDYGYTF

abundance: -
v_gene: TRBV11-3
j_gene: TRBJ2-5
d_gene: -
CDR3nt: TGTGCCAGCAGCCCCGGTCAAGAGACCCAGTACTTC
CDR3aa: CASSPGQETQYF

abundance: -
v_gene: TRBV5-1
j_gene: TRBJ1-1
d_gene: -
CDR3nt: TGCGCCAGCACGGGGGACACTGAAGCTTTCTTT
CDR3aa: CASTGDTEAFF

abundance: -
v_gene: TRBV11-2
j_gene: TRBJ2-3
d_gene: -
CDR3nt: TGTGCCAGCGCCGCCCCTTCTAGCGTTAACACAGATACGCAGTATTTT
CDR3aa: CASAAPSSVNTDTQYF

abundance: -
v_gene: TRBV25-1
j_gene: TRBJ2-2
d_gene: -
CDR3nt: TGTGCCAGCAGTGAATTGGCAGGGCGGACCGGGGAGCTGTTTTTT
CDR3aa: CASSELAGRTGELFF

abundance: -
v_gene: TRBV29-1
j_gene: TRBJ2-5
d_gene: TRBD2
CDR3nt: TGCAGCGTTGCGGGGGGGGGCCGTGAGACCCAGTACTTC
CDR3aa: CSVAGGGRETQYF

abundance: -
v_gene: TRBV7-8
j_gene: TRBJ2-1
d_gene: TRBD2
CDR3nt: TGTGCCAGCAGCCCAGGACTAGCGGGGGGTTTATCCTACAATGAGCAGTTCTTC
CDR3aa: CASSPGLAGGLSYNEQFF

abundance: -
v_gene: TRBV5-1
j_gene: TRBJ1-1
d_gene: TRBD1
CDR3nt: TGCGCCAGCAGCGGACTAGGACAGGGGAGCTCTGAAGCTTTCTTT
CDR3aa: CASSGLGQGSSEAFF

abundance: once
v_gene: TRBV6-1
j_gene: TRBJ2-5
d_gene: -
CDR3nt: TGTGCCAGCAGTGAAGCTGCGGGGATGGAGACCCAGTACTTC
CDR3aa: CASSEAAGMETQYF

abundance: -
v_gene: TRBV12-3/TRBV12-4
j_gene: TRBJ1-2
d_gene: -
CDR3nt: TGTGCCACTCAGGGTTCCCGCATAGGCTACACCTTC
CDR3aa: CATQGSRIGYTF

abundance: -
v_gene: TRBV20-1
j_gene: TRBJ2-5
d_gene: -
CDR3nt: TGCAGTGCTAGAGATCAGGAGACCCAGTACTTC
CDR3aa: CSARDQETQYF

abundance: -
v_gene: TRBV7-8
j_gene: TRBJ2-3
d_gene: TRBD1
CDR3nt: TGTGCCAGCAGCCGTACTAGTGCCGTAGGGGCGACCTACAGGGGAGATACGCAGTATTTT
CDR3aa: CASSRTSAVGATYRGDTQYF

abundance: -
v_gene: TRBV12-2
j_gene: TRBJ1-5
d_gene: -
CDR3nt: TGTGCAAGTCGCGCTACGGCAGGCCCTACCCGTGATAGCAATCAGCCCCAGCATTTT
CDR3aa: CASRATAGPTRDSNQPQHF

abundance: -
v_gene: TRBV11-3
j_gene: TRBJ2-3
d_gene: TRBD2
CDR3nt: TGTGCCAGCAGCCGGGGGGGGCAAAGCGATACGCAGTATTTT
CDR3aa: CASSRGGQSDTQYF

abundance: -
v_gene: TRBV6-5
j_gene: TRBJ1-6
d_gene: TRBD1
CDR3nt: TGTGCCAGCAGCAAACAGGGGGCGGAGAATTCACCCCTCCACTTT
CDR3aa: CASSKQGAENSPLHF

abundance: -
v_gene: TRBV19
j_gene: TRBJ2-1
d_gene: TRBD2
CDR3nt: TGTGCCAGTAAATCGGAGGTAGCGGGGGGGTTCAATGAGCAGTTCTTC
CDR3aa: CASKSEVAGGFNEQFF